The T cell receptor (beta chain) described here comes from a study of blood T cells in healthy people across ages (dated by TCRdb to the mid-2010s). At the level of the whole study: In model experiments, roughly one uniquely barcoded TCR beta cDNA molecule per two T cells was captured by template switching. The study measured age-related changes in TCR beta repertoire diversity using deep sequencing normalized with unique cDNA molecular identifiers. Four age groups were formed from the donors: young (average around 15 years), middle-aged (approximately 39), aged (62) and long-lived (about 75). For two donors (one aged 18 to 30 and one aged 80 or older), the study analyzed two additional independent replicas of 1 million unique cDNA reads from the same blood draw.

Systemically healthy Caucasian individuals from Russia, around 38 in total and aged about 6 to 100 years, were included as donors. Each donor gave 8 to 10 milliliters of peripheral blood, collected into EDTA-treated Vacutainer tubes. Ficoll-Paque density-gradient centrifugation was used to isolate PBMCs, with at least 6.5 million obtained per sample. Total RNA was extracted from PBMCs with Trizol reagent, with at least 5.5 micrograms obtained per sample. Naive CD45RAhigh/CD27high T cell percentages were measured by flow cytometry on a PBMC aliquot from every donor. A note on this clonotype: Its recognized antigen is unknown. Base qualities are not recorded, but no much larger clone differs from it by a single base.

The protocol used for the library was 5' RACE. Data came from an Illumina HiSeq 2500. A second PCR of roughly 7 to 12 cycles was run with a J-beta primer mix and a sample-barcoded 5' primer. Each TCR beta cDNA molecule received a unique molecular identifier from a template-switch 5' adaptor carrying 12 random nucleotides. At least 3 million CDR3-containing paired-end reads were obtained from each sample. All of the RNA was converted into first-strand cDNA using the Mint cDNA synthesis kit, with a TRBC-specific oligonucleotide serving as the primer. Following uracil-DNA glycosylase treatment, a first 18-cycle PCR with universal primers M1SS and BC2_uni_R was performed on all cDNA. The paper's processing steps were these. For normalization, 1 million high-quality reads, each with a distinct molecular identifier, were randomly selected from each sample. Reads with shared molecular identifiers were discarded instead of being binned into consensus sequences. CDR3 identification, clonotype clustering and error correction used MiTCR with a Q25 quality threshold and the strictest error-elimination algorithm. A nonparametric unseen species model using Euler transformation provided a lower-bound estimate of total TCR beta diversity. The raw public reads went through TCRdb reprocessing: fastp at Q25, MiXCR clone calling, in-frame beta chains kept. Here each entry gathers all rows of one CDR3 protein and keeps the most common genes and DNA. The V and J calls and clone size come from TCRdb's table, not from the authors' own analysis. This sample gives roughly 1 million distinct CDR3 sequences in total; approximately 26% of them show up just once. Around 0.75% of the sample is in the top ten clones.

For CDR1 and CDR2, the germline V gene (reference sequence) lists SEHNR and FQNEAQ. The CDR3 contains 15 residues, cysteine and phenylalanine counted. CDR3 DNA only is kept here, 45 bases in frame from base 1. Germline trimming amounts to 0 bases on V and 7 bases on J, with 8 as the count of junction bases outside the gene matches. General conclusions and limits of the study: Estimates of total diversity based on one million sequenced T cells were considered lower bounds and underestimates. A strong correlation was found between observed TCR beta diversity and the percentage of naive T cells measured by flow cytometry. As age increased, observed TCR beta diversity per million T cells dropped in a roughly linear way, and a significant reduction was already evident by age 40. Since profiling was done on bulk unsorted PBMCs, naive and antigen-experienced compartments could not be conclusively compared. Compared with the aged group, more naive CD4+ T cells, fewer expanded clones and increased TCR diversity were shown by the long-lived group, suggesting age selection. Because donor CMV infection status was unknown, age-related changes in expanded clonotypes were potentially confounded.

These data also formed part of another study, on T cells of mothers and their children. As noted in the second study: Donors were nine systemically healthy Caucasian individuals: three mothers and their six children. cDNA synthesis used all of the extracted RNA, with around 1.4 ug of RNA in each 15 ul reaction. In the second PCR, the M1S primer added sample barcodes and 2-4 random nucleotides. Each mother yielded over 8 million TCR beta CDR3 reads and each child a few million reads. Thymic selection similarly shapes TCR recombination output in related and unrelated pairs, with minor effect from inherited differences. Normalized repertoire overlap in related mother-child pairs was always slightly higher than in unrelated mother-child pairs, but the difference was never significant. Persistent microchimeric T cell clones were not detected, at a sensitivity of approximately 98 clones per million clonotypes. In the study, deep NGS was used to compare the TCR beta repertoires of mothers and children, and features distinguishing related mother-child pairs from unrelated individuals were sought. Mothers averaged about 40 +/- 4 years of age and children averaged approximately 11 +/- 4 years. After adapter ligation was performed with NEBNext reagents, the libraries were sequenced on an Illumina HiSeq 2000 with 100+100 nt paired-end reads. To prevent cross-contamination, the mother and child libraries were prepared one month apart and sequenced in separate runs. For each donor, somewhere between 500,000 and 2,000,000 distinct TCR beta clonotypes were identified. Naive TCR beta clonotypes were estimated from low-frequency clonotypes matched to each donor's FACS-determined naive share, without sorting.

The chain was built from TRBV7-9 and TRBJ1-2; the junction holds 7 bases that match TRBD1. The sequence was obtained from a girl aged 2-9 years in good health. Material for sequencing was blood. The bases are TGTGCCAGCAGCTTAGCGCCTGACAGGGAATCTGGCTACACCTTC. Its translation reads: CASSLAPDRESGYTF.